The subject of this entry is one T cell receptor beta chain. Its antigen is unknown. The entry originates in a study of T cells after posttransplantation cyclophosphamide. Study-wide points: Recipient CMV seropositivity and CMV reactivation strongly tracked TRB clonality.

Cyclophosphamide on days +3 and +4 followed busulfan-fludarabine conditioning and a marrow graft. Trimming removed 4 bases at V and 2 bases at J, with 4 bases between. This CDR3 has 12 residues. The V gene's germline CDR1 is MNHNY and CDR2 SVGAGI (reference sequence). Assay used: immunoSEQ multiplex PCR; TCRdb lists only in-frame clones, some missing. The sample carries 1,500 to 2,000 clones, roughly 80% recorded once. The material was PBMCs, obtained less than 320 days after allogeneic stem cell transplant with posttransplant cyclophosphamide. This sequence originates from a male patient aged 25-45 years who received an allogeneic stem cell transplant from a related donor, was CMV-positive, and had acute GVHD only. The T cells may partly be graft donor cells. This rearrangement joins TRBV6-6 to TRBJ2-3; D not resolved. This chain's CDR3 is CASSLYTDTQYF. For the CDR3, the DNA is TGTGCCAGCAGTTTATACACAGATACGCAGTATTTT.